The 32 T cell receptor beta chains below were found in one sample sequenced in a study of lymphopenia after photon versus proton radiotherapy. The protocol was immunoSEQ multiplex PCR, while the TCRdb copy is restricted to in-frame clones and leaves out a portion. In the table there are around 29,000 clones, roughly 84% of which are singletons. This specimen consisted of peripheral blood, obtained from a patient treated with proton-based radiotherapy. These TCRs come from a woman between 65 and 79 years old with pancreatic cancer.

The rearrangement uses TRBV28 and TRBJ2-2, with TRBD2 identical over 16 bases. Germline trimming cut 6 bases from V and 3 bases from J; bases unmatched to any gene: 4. Per germline, CDR1 MDHEN and CDR2 SYDVKM. The CDR3 runs to 17 residues. CDR3 region: CASRGLAGGRDTGELFF. As DNA, the CDR3 is TGTGCCAGCAGGGGACTAGCGGGAGGGAGGGACACCGGGGAGCTGTTTTTT.

The genes are TRBV5-5 and TRBJ2-2, with 15 positions matching TRBD2. Germline V CDR1 and CDR2: SGHKS, YYEKEE (reference sequence). This CDR3 is built from 16 residues. Losses at the gene ends were 3 bases for V and 4 bases for J; bases not matched to a gene: 1. Here the CDR3 reads CASSSGLAGGTGELFF. In nucleotides, the CDR3 is TGTGCCAGCAGCTCGGGACTAGCGGGGGGCACCGGGGAGCTGTTTTTT.

The V and J genes are TRBV7-2 and TRBJ1-1; 8 bases are a match to TRBD1. The CDR3 loop spans 14 amino acids. Trimming at V came to 2 bases and at J to 4 bases, leaving 3 bases not matched to a gene. Germline CDR1 is SGHTA and CDR2 is FQGNSA. CDR3 residues: CASSLPTGATEAFF. The CDR3 DNA reads as TGTGCCAGCAGCTTACCGACAGGGGCCACTGAAGCTTTCTTT.

The chain couples TRBV5-4 to TRBJ2-5; 7 bases agree with TRBD2. The germline CDR1 and CDR2 sequences are SGHNT and YYREEE (reference sequence). Trimming at V came to 3 bases and at J to 2 bases, leaving 7 bases not matched to a gene. The CDR3 contains 15 residues. CDR3 protein: CASSSTGLIQETQYF. CDR3 sequence (DNA): TGTGCCAGCAGCTCAACGGGACTAATACAAGAGACCCAGTACTTC.

The chain uses TRBV28 and TRBJ2-2; D gene uncertain. The CDR3 consists of 14 residues. Germline V gives CDR1 MDHEN, CDR2 SYDVKM. V dropped 2 bases and J dropped 7 bases, with 11 bases sitting between them. The CDR3 nucleotides are TGTGCCAGCAGTTTACCTGCTGTTAGCGGGGAGCTGTTTTTT. Translation gives CASSLPAVSGELFF.

The chain links TRBV10-3 to TRBJ1-1; weak D call: TRBD1 (5 bases). The CDR3 consists of 11 residues. CDR1 and CDR2 (germline): ENHRY, SYGVKD. V dropped 6 bases and J dropped 8 bases, with 10 bases sitting between them. The DNA of the CDR3 is TGTGCCATCAGCAGAACAGGCGAAGCTTTCTTT. Translating it yields CAISRTGEAFF.

The rearrangement uses TRBV5-1 and TRBJ1-1; 7 bases fit TRBD1. Germline loops: CDR1 SGHRS, CDR2 YFSETQ. With 7 bases clipped from V and 4 bases from J, the junction kept 25 bases outside the gene matches. The CDR3 has 19 residues. This chain's CDR3 is CASGYGQARTASGGTEAFF. CDR3 in DNA: TGCGCCAGCGGCTACGGACAGGCTCGGACCGCGTCTGGTGGCACTGAAGCTTTCTTT.

V is TRBV18 and J is TRBJ1-1; no clear D gene. Trimming took off 0 bases at V and 0 bases at J, with 8 bases between the two ends. CDR3 size: 15 residues. The germline CDR1 and CDR2 sequences are KGHSH and LQKENI. Here the CDR3 DNA reads TGTGCCAGCTCACCACCGGGAGGTATGAACACTGAAGCTTTCTTT. Translating gives CASSPPGGMNTEAFF.

The CDR3 nucleotides are TGTGCCAGCAGCCCCACAGCTACTAGGAGTGAAAAACTGTTTTTT. As protein: CASSPTATRSEKLFF. The chain links TRBV5-6 to TRBJ1-4; D uncertain. Trimming removed 4 bases from V and 7 bases from J, with 17 bases in between. Germline CDR1 is SGHDT and CDR2 is YYEEEE. The CDR3 spans 15 residues.

The chain links TRBV6-1 to TRBJ1-3, with TRBD1 identical over 7 bases. CDR1 and CDR2 from the germline V gene are MNHNS and SASEGT. V was pared by 7 bases and J by 0 bases, with 6 bases of the junction left unmatched. This CDR3 comprises 15 residues. The DNA for the CDR3 is TGTGCCAGCACCCCGGACAGGAGCTCTGGAAACACCATATATTTT. Amino acids: CASTPDRSSGNTIYF.

A note on this clone: The identical CDR3 is also encoded by other nucleotide sequences in the sample. J is TRBJ2-3 and V is TRBV7-3; 8 bases map to TRBD2. V was pared by 3 bases and J by 1 base, with 3 bases of the junction left unmatched. CDR3 size: 15 residues. Germline CDR1 SGHTA, CDR2 FQGTGA. The CDR3 DNA reads as TGTGCCAGCAGCTTCGGGACTAGGGGCACAGATACGCAGTATTTT. Its protein product is CASSFGTRGTDTQYF.

The CDR3 DNA reads as TGTGCCAGCAGTTCCCTAGGGACCCTCGGGGGCTACACCTTC. This encodes CASSSLGTLGGYTF. This chain uses TRBV28 with TRBJ1-2; D might be TRBD1 (5 bases). The ends were cut back, 4 bases at V and 8 bases at J, with 17 bases in the middle. From germline, CDR1 is MDHEN and CDR2 SYDVKM. The CDR3 runs to 14 residues.

The rearrangement uses TRBV5-1 and TRBJ2-5; D uncertain. The germline V gene has CDR1 SGHRS and CDR2 YFSETQ. Deletions cut 4 bases from V and 4 bases from J, with 17 bases between. The CDR3 runs to 15 residues. This CDR3 reads CASSPSSPPGETQYF. The DNA for the CDR3 is TGCGCCAGCAGCCCTTCGTCCCCACCGGGAGAGACCCAGTACTTC.

This rearrangement joins TRBV18 to TRBJ2-2; 7 nucleotides match TRBD1. V lost 2 bases and J lost 5; bases outside the gene matches: 8. The CDR3 runs to 16 residues. Germline CDR1 and CDR2: KGHSH and LQKENI. Here the CDR3 reads CASSPSRAGGTGELFF. CDR3 coding DNA: TGTGCCAGCTCACCATCTCGGGCAGGGGGAACCGGGGAGCTGTTTTTT.

The V gene is TRBV28, the J gene TRBJ1-2; no reliable D call. The CDR3 length is 13 residues. V dropped 3 bases and J dropped 8 bases, with 13 bases sitting between them. CDR1 and CDR2 from the germline V gene are MDHEN and SYDVKM. CDR3 sequence: CASSLRSTEGYTF. The CDR3, as DNA: TGTGCCAGCAGTTTGAGATCCACGGAGGGCTACACCTTC.

The V call is TRBV5-1, the J call TRBJ2-4; D might be TRBD1 or TRBD2, each matching 6 bases. The CDR3 consists of 17 residues. Germline V lookup: CDR1 SGHRS, CDR2 YFSETQ. V shed 0 bases and J shed 0 bases, with 13 bases lying between them. CDR3 residues: CASSLAAGQLAKNIQYF. CDR3 sequence (DNA): TGCGCCAGCAGCTTGGCCGCGGGACAACTAGCCAAAAACATTCAGTACTTC.

This clone was recorded a few times. This rearrangement joins TRBV18 to TRBJ2-7, with unresolved D. This CDR3 region has 11 residues. Germline CDR1 KGHSH, CDR2 LQKENI. V was trimmed by 5 bases and J by 7 bases, leaving 9 bases between them. The CDR3 nucleotides read TGTGCCAGCTCAGCTAAAGTAGAGCAGTACTTC. It is translated as CASSAKVEQYF.

The rearrangement links TRBV19 to TRBJ1-5; 8 bases fit TRBD1. Per the germline V gene, CDR1 is LNHDA and CDR2 is SQIVND (reference sequence). This CDR3 spans 16 amino acids. J was trimmed by 3 bases and V by 5 bases; bases with no gene match: 9. The CDR3 DNA sequence: TGTGCCAGTAGTGCAAATTACAGGGGGAACAATCAGCCCCAGCATTTT. This gives the protein CASSANYRGNNQPQHF.

This chain joins TRBV30 and TRBJ2-7; the D gene is possibly TRBD2 (5 bases). Looked up from germline, CDR1 is GTSNPN and CDR2 is SVGIG (reference sequence). Trimming took off 4 bases at V and 3 bases at J, with 19 bases between the two ends. CDR3 size: 15 residues. In nucleotides, the CDR3 is TGTGCCTGGAACCCCCGGGCCGGGAAAGTCTACGAGCAGTACTTC. This sequence encodes CAWNPRAGKVYEQYF.

This clone has just one count. The V gene is TRBV4-3, the J gene TRBJ2-1, with no clear D. The CDR3 is 16 residues long. Trimming took 0 bases from V and 5 from J, leaving 14 bases between them. From germline, CDR1 is LGHNA and CDR2 YSLEER. This CDR3 is CASSQDGRLGHNEQFF. The CDR3 DNA is TGCGCCAGCAGCCAAGATGGGCGCCTAGGGCACAATGAGCAGTTCTTC.

In this sample, this clone turned up once. This CDR3 is also generated by other DNA sequences in the sample. This sequence joins TRBV28 and TRBJ1-5; D not resolved. Germline-derived CDR1 and CDR2 are MDHEN and SYDVKM. The CDR3 is 13 residues long. With 0 bases removed from V and 2 bases from J, the gap between germline ends came to 2 bases. CDR3: CASSLWGNQPQHF. CDR3 DNA: TGTGCCAGCAGTTTATGGGGCAATCAGCCCCAGCATTTT.

The chain couples TRBV19 to TRBJ1-5; D is undetermined. Germline CDR1 LNHDA, CDR2 SQIVND (reference sequence). Trimming took 5 bases from V and 3 from J, leaving 8 bases between them. This CDR3 is built from 13 residues. The CDR3 bases are TGTGCCAGTAGTTTAGGGATCAATCAGCCCCAGCATTTT. Residues: CASSLGINQPQHF.

V usage is TRBV6-6 and J usage is TRBJ2-1; D remains ambiguous. Germline V gene data show CDR1 as MNHNY and CDR2 as SVGAGI (reference sequence). This CDR3 has 11 amino acids. Trimming removed 6 bases at V and 9 bases at J, with 9 bases between. CDR3 region: CASSPSREQFF. The CDR3 DNA follows: TGTGCCAGCAGCCCGTCCCGTGAGCAGTTCTTC.

The chain has TRBV2 and TRBJ2-1; TRBD2 matches at 14 bases. This CDR3 contains 15 residues. Germline values: CDR1 SNHLY, CDR2 FYNNEI. V lost 4 bases, J lost 9 bases, and 5 bases stayed unmatched. The DNA for the CDR3 is TGTGCCAGCAGTGGACTAGCGGGAGGGGGAGCTGAGCAGTTCTTC. Translated, it gives CASSGLAGGGAEQFF.

This clone has more than one count but fewer than ten. The V and J genes are TRBV30 and TRBJ1-6, with 12 positions matching TRBD1. Germline V gene sequence: CDR1 GTSNPN, CDR2 SVGIG (reference sequence). The CDR3 length is 17 residues. The junction had 13 bases not matched to a gene; V was cut back by 3 bases and J by 10 bases. Here the CDR3 reads CAWRLPGQGAQGSPLHF. The CDR3 DNA reads as TGTGCCTGGAGACTCCCGGGACAGGGGGCGCAGGGCTCACCCCTCCACTTT. The whole variable domain, remainder taken from reference TRBV30 and TRBJ1-6, is SQTIHQWPATLVQPVGSPLSLECTVEGTSNPNLYWYRQAAGRGLQLLFYSVGIGQISSEVPQNLSASRPQDRQFILSSKKLLLSDSGFYLCAWRLPGQGAQGSPLHFGNGTRLTVT.

This chain joins TRBV25-1 and TRBJ2-7, with D possibly TRBD1 on 5 matching bases. Germline loops: CDR1 MGHDK, CDR2 SYGVNS. Between the trimmed V and J ends, which lost 6 bases and 2 bases, there was a span of 14 bases. The CDR3 spans 14 residues. The CDR3 sequence is CASRGRSGTYEQYF. The CDR3 DNA reads TGTGCCAGCAGGGGAAGGTCAGGGACCTACGAGCAGTACTTC.

The rearrangement links TRBV11-2 to TRBJ2-1, with 7 bases that match TRBD1. Germline values: CDR1 SGHAT, CDR2 FQNNGV. J lost 8 bases, V lost 5 bases, and 9 bases had no gene match. The CDR3 covers 14 residues. DNA for the CDR3: TGTGCCAGCAGCAGCCTAGGACAGGTTGATGAGCAGTTCTTC. This sequence encodes CASSSLGQVDEQFF.

The chain couples TRBV28 to TRBJ2-2, with D uncertain. Trimming pared 7 bases from V and 0 bases from J, leaving 9 bases between. Germline V gene lookup returns CDR1 MDHEN and CDR2 SYDVKM. The CDR3 covers 14 residues. Here the CDR3 reads CASIPDTNTGELFF. DNA for the CDR3: TGTGCCAGCATTCCGGATACGAACACCGGGGAGCTGTTTTTT.

The chain uses TRBV28 and TRBJ2-5; either TRBD1 or TRBD2 may fit D (5 bases each). This CDR3 region has 13 residues. The germline V gene has CDR1 MDHEN and CDR2 SYDVKM. Trimming left V 7 bases short and J 7 bases short, with 16 bases between. DNA of the CDR3: TGTGCCAGCACCCCCGGACTGGGACGGACCCAGTACTTC. Amino acids: CASTPGLGRTQYF.

This chain joins TRBV10-3 and TRBJ2-1; D is perhaps TRBD1 or TRBD2 (5 bases each). V lost 3 bases and J 9 bases, leaving 15 bases between the germline ends. Germline lookup yields CDR1 ENHRY and CDR2 SYGVKD. This CDR3 has 14 residues. The CDR3 DNA is TGTGCCATCAGTGAAGGGGTGGGGGTTGGTGAGCAGTTCTTC. Encoded protein: CAISEGVGVGEQFF.

This rearrangement joins TRBV7-2 to TRBJ2-3; TRBD2 matches at 13 bases. V lost 3 bases, J lost 3 bases, and 6 bases stayed unmatched. This CDR3 comprises 17 residues. Germline assignment: CDR1 SGHTA and CDR2 FQGNSA. The CDR3 bases are TGTGCCAGCAGCTTGAGGACTAGCGGGAGAGGAACAGATACGCAGTATTTT. This encodes CASSLRTSGRGTDTQYF.

This clone was counted a few times. The chain joins TRBV4-1 to TRBJ2-7, with 8 bases identical to TRBD1. Germline CDR1 and CDR2: MGHRA and YSYEKL. With 1 base clipped from V and 5 bases from J, the junction kept 16 bases outside the gene matches. The CDR3 has 18 amino acids. The CDR3 reads CASSQVLRMGQVANEQYF. The CDR3 DNA sequence: TGCGCCAGCAGCCAAGTTCTTAGGATGGGACAGGTGGCCAACGAGCAGTACTTC.